Listed here is a single T cell receptor (beta chain). The data were obtained in a study of blood T cell repertoires in COVID-19. As originally analysed: By means of reference gene primer amplification, nucleated cell counts were estimated. Profiling relied on immunoSEQ multiplex PCR, and the TCRdb table lists in-frame clones only, not all of them. That table gives V, J and clone size, and the DNA gave D and trimming. The sample lists some 160,000 clones; 80% were seen once. The participants were between about 18 and 90 years old and came from under 25 US areas. Assignment of participants to cohorts was predicated upon participant-reported clinical history. The V segment lost 6 bases and the J segment 3 bases; nucleotides outside the gene matches: 6. The CDR3 extends over 14 amino acids. Germline V CDR1 and CDR2: SGHRS, YFSETQ.

The chain couples TRBV5-1 to TRBJ1-1; 9 bases are a match to TRBD1. Sequencing input: PBMCs or T cells enriched from blood (not recorded which). The clonotype originates from an older woman who had recovered from COVID-19. In nucleotides, the CDR3 is TGCGCCAGCACCCTGACAGGGGGGTACACTGAAGCTTTCTTT. Translation: CASTLTGGYTEAFF.